These T cell receptor beta chains were read from a single sample in a study of cytomegalovirus exposure and HLA in healthy donors. Profiling relied on immunoSEQ multiplex PCR, and the TCRdb table lists in-frame clones only, not all of them. This sample yields 90,000 to 150,000 clones, of which 70% to 90% are seen a single time; more than 5% belongs to the top ten. Input material: PBMCs. Receptors originate from a woman between 18 and 29 years old in good health and CMV-seropositive. The CDR3 runs from the conserved cysteine through the conserved F or W. The D gene is left open where the match is weak. Size is omitted from some rows. Given values are once, few, many or a class for expanded clones.

v_call: TRBV18
d_call: TRBD2
clone_size: NA
j_call: TRBJ2-1
cdr3_nt: TGTGCCAGCTCACCACCGGGACTAGCGGACAATGAGCAGTTCTTC
cdr3_aa: CASSPPGLADNEQFF

v_call: TRBV6-6
d_call: TRBD1
clone_size: NA
j_call: TRBJ1-3
cdr3_nt: TGTGCCAGCAGTTCCCTCGGGACAGGGGGAAACACCATATATTTT
cdr3_aa: CASSSLGTGGNTIYF

v_call: TRBV6-5
d_call: TRBD1
clone_size: few
j_call: TRBJ1-2
cdr3_nt: TGTGCCAGCAGCGACAGGGGAATTAGCTATGGCTACACCTTC
cdr3_aa: CASSDRGISYGYTF

v_call: TRBV10-3
d_call: TRBD1
clone_size: few
j_call: TRBJ1-6
cdr3_nt: TGTGCCATCAGTGCCGCCGGGACAGGGATATCACGGTCACCCCTCCACTTT
cdr3_aa: CAISAAGTGISRSPLHF

v_call: TRBV10-3
d_call: NA
clone_size: NA
j_call: TRBJ1-1
cdr3_nt: TGTGCCATCAGTGATCCCGGTGCGGGGGCAACTGAAGCTTTCTTT
cdr3_aa: CAISDPGAGATEAFF

v_call: TRBV7-9
d_call: TRBD1
clone_size: NA
j_call: TRBJ1-4
cdr3_nt: TGTGCCAGCAGCTTTCCCGGGACAGCAAGCAATGAAAAACTGTTTTTT
cdr3_aa: CASSFPGTASNEKLFF

v_call: TRBV6-1
d_call: NA
clone_size: NA
j_call: TRBJ1-1
cdr3_nt: TGTGCCAGCAGGCGGGGGGCGCGGAACACTGAAGCTTTCTTT
cdr3_aa: CASRRGARNTEAFF

v_call: TRBV5-5
d_call: TRBD1
clone_size: once
j_call: TRBJ1-1
cdr3_nt: TGTGCCAGCAGCTTGACAGGGGGCGTCCTCACTGAAGCTTTCTTT
cdr3_aa: CASSLTGGVLTEAFF

v_call: TRBV7-2
d_call: TRBD1
clone_size: NA
j_call: TRBJ2-7
cdr3_nt: TGTGCCAGCAGCCGTGACAGGGACTACGAGCAGTACTTC
cdr3_aa: CASSRDRDYEQYF

v_call: TRBV18
d_call: TRBD2
clone_size: NA
j_call: TRBJ2-7
cdr3_nt: TGTGCCAGCTCACCATCGGGGGGTAGCTACGAGCAGTACTTC
cdr3_aa: CASSPSGGSYEQYF

v_call: TRBV4-1
d_call: NA
clone_size: NA
j_call: TRBJ1-1
cdr3_nt: TGCGCCAGCAGCCAAGTGGGCGGGATTTACACTGAAGCTTTCTTT
cdr3_aa: CASSQVGGIYTEAFF

v_call: TRBV14
d_call: NA
clone_size: NA
j_call: TRBJ1-1
cdr3_nt: TGTGCCAGCAGCTGGGGACTATCAAACACTGAAGCTTTCTTT
cdr3_aa: CASSWGLSNTEAFF

v_call: TRBV29-1
d_call: NA
clone_size: NA
j_call: TRBJ1-1
cdr3_nt: TGCAGCGTTGAAGATCTTATGGGGATCAGGGCGGAAGCTTTCTTT
cdr3_aa: CSVEDLMGIRAEAFF

v_call: TRBV5-1
d_call: TRBD1
clone_size: NA
j_call: TRBJ1-2
cdr3_nt: TGCGCCAGCAGCTTCTGGACAGGGTCGGACTATGGCTACACCTTC
cdr3_aa: CASSFWTGSDYGYTF

v_call: TRBV14
d_call: NA
clone_size: NA
j_call: TRBJ2-7
cdr3_nt: TGTGCCAGCAGCCAATTTCTAAGGGGGTCCTACGAGCAGTACTTC
cdr3_aa: CASSQFLRGSYEQYF

v_call: TRBV6-1
d_call: NA
clone_size: NA
j_call: TRBJ2-2
cdr3_nt: TGTGCCAGCAGTGAAGGGGCAGAGAAGCTGTTTTTT
cdr3_aa: CASSEGAEKLFF

v_call: TRBV29-1
d_call: NA
clone_size: NA
j_call: TRBJ2-3
cdr3_nt: TGCAGCGTGAGAGAGAGGGGACACGGTAGCACAGATACGCAGTATTTT
cdr3_aa: CSVRERGHGSTDTQYF

v_call: TRBV4-1
d_call: TRBD1
clone_size: NA
j_call: TRBJ1-2
cdr3_nt: TGCGCCAGCAGCCATGGGGACAGTTATGGCTACACCTTC
cdr3_aa: CASSHGDSYGYTF

v_call: TRBV5-1
d_call: NA
clone_size: once
j_call: TRBJ2-3
cdr3_nt: TGCGCCAGCAGCTTGGAGCCAGGGGTAATCAGCACAGATACGCAGTATTTT
cdr3_aa: CASSLEPGVISTDTQYF

v_call: TRBV30
d_call: NA
clone_size: once
j_call: TRBJ2-4
cdr3_nt: TGTGCCTGGAGAGGGGCAGGGAAAAACATTCAGTACTTC
cdr3_aa: CAWRGAGKNIQYF

v_call: TRBV20-1
d_call: NA
clone_size: NA
j_call: TRBJ2-7
cdr3_nt: TGCAGTGCTAGAGCGTTGTACGAGCAGTACTTC
cdr3_aa: CSARALYEQYF

v_call: TRBV6-5
d_call: NA
clone_size: few
j_call: TRBJ2-5
cdr3_nt: TGTGCCAGCAGTTACTCTCAGGACCAAGAGACCCAGTACTTC
cdr3_aa: CASSYSQDQETQYF

v_call: TRBV29-1
d_call: NA
clone_size: NA
j_call: TRBJ2-1
cdr3_nt: TGCAGCGCCAGCGATCTTGAGCAGTTCTTC
cdr3_aa: CSASDLEQFF

v_call: TRBV5-6
d_call: NA
clone_size: NA
j_call: TRBJ2-5
cdr3_nt: TGTGCCAGCAGCTATACAGCGGTCCAAGAGACCCAGTACTTC
cdr3_aa: CASSYTAVQETQYF

v_call: TRBV18
d_call: NA
clone_size: NA
j_call: TRBJ2-1
cdr3_nt: TGTGCCAGCTCCCCGCCCGACAACCAGGGGAATGAGCAGTTCTTC
cdr3_aa: CASSPPDNQGNEQFF

v_call: TRBV30
d_call: NA
clone_size: NA
j_call: TRBJ1-6
cdr3_nt: TGTGCCTGGAGTCCCTCAGCGATTTCACCCCTCCACTTT
cdr3_aa: CAWSPSAISPLHF

v_call: TRBV2
d_call: TRBD1
clone_size: NA
j_call: TRBJ1-4
cdr3_nt: TGTGCCAGCAAGACAGGGGGCGCAAGTGAAAAACTGTTTTTT
cdr3_aa: CASKTGGASEKLFF

v_call: TRBV6-6
d_call: NA
clone_size: NA
j_call: TRBJ2-3
cdr3_nt: TGTGCCAGCAGTCCCCGGGTCCTCGTTACGCAGTATTTT
cdr3_aa: CASSPRVLVTQYF

v_call: TRBV7-9
d_call: NA
clone_size: NA
j_call: TRBJ2-5
cdr3_nt: TGTGCCAGCAGCTTAGCGGGATTCCAGGGGAAAGAGACCCAGTACTTC
cdr3_aa: CASSLAGFQGKETQYF

v_call: TRBV30
d_call: TRBD2
clone_size: once
j_call: TRBJ2-1
cdr3_nt: TGTGCCTGGAGTGATTTGGCGCTAGCGGGATTAAATGAGCAGTTCTTC
cdr3_aa: CAWSDLALAGLNEQFF

v_call: TRBV18
d_call: TRBD1
clone_size: NA
j_call: TRBJ1-3
cdr3_nt: TGTGCCAGCTCACCAAAACAGGGGGCTTCTGGAAACACCATATATTTT
cdr3_aa: CASSPKQGASGNTIYF

v_call: TRBV19
d_call: TRBD1
clone_size: few
j_call: TRBJ1-2
cdr3_nt: TGTGCCAGTAGTACATCCGGGACAGGAGTGAGGGGCTACACCTTC
cdr3_aa: CASSTSGTGVRGYTF

v_call: TRBV5-6
d_call: TRBD1
clone_size: NA
j_call: TRBJ2-7
cdr3_nt: TGTGCCAGCAGCATACAGGGGAGCTCCTACGAGCAGTACTTC
cdr3_aa: CASSIQGSSYEQYF

v_call: TRBV10-2
d_call: TRBD1
clone_size: NA
j_call: TRBJ1-2
cdr3_nt: TGCGCCAGCAGTAGGGACAGTGGTGGCTACACCTTC
cdr3_aa: CASSRDSGGYTF

v_call: TRBV4-3
d_call: TRBD1
clone_size: NA
j_call: TRBJ2-1
cdr3_nt: TGCGCCAGCAGCCAAGGGGACAGCGACAATGAGCAGTTCTTC
cdr3_aa: CASSQGDSDNEQFF

v_call: TRBV30
d_call: TRBD1
clone_size: NA
j_call: TRBJ2-5
cdr3_nt: TGTGCCTGGAGTGTACCAGGGGGCTTCCAAGAGACCCAGTACTTC
cdr3_aa: CAWSVPGGFQETQYF

v_call: TRBV6-1
d_call: NA
clone_size: once
j_call: TRBJ1-2
cdr3_nt: TGTGCCAGCAGTGAAGGCTGGGAGGGCTACACCTTC
cdr3_aa: CASSEGWEGYTF

v_call: TRBV19
d_call: TRBD2
clone_size: NA
j_call: TRBJ2-5
cdr3_nt: TGTGCCAGTAGTAGCGGTAGTAGCGGGCAAGAGACCCAGTACTTC
cdr3_aa: CASSSGSSGQETQYF

v_call: TRBV11-3
d_call: TRBD2
clone_size: NA
j_call: TRBJ2-1
cdr3_nt: TGTGCCAGCAGCTTAGTGGGACTAGCGGGTTACAATGAGCAGTTCTTC
cdr3_aa: CASSLVGLAGYNEQFF

v_call: TRBV15
d_call: NA
clone_size: NA
j_call: TRBJ2-3
cdr3_nt: TGTGCCACCAGCGGAACGGGAGCCCCCTTCGATACGCAGTATTTT
cdr3_aa: CATSGTGAPFDTQYF

v_call: TRBV2
d_call: TRBD1
clone_size: NA
j_call: TRBJ1-2
cdr3_nt: TGTGCCGGGACAGGGTTCTATGGCTACACCTTC
cdr3_aa: CAGTGFYGYTF

v_call: TRBV5-1
d_call: TRBD1
clone_size: few
j_call: TRBJ2-7
cdr3_nt: TGCGCCAGCAGCGGGGACAGGCGCTACGAGCAGTACTTC
cdr3_aa: CASSGDRRYEQYF